The source of this TCR beta chain is a study of T cells after yellow fever vaccination. Worth noting for this clonotype: Its antigen is unidentified.

Points from the study as a whole: Contaminants from the bulk population, in the form of abundant clonotypes, could be found in FACS-sorted repertoires.

TCRdb ran MiXCR on the 5' RACE reads and lists one entry per CDR3 protein. Of approximately 300,000 distinct CDR3 sequences listed, about an eighth are singletons. CDR3 length: 16 residues. From germline, CDR1 is SGHRS and CDR2 YFSETQ. With V trimmed by 4 bases and J by 0 bases, 9 bases remained unmatched. The sequencing used CD4+ T cells sorted from PBMCs, collected 45 days after the yellow fever booster vaccination. The receptor was isolated from a man younger than 45 who received the YFV17D yellow fever vaccine. The chain links TRBV5-1 to TRBJ2-5, with 7 bases that match TRBD2. The CDR3 DNA reads as TGCGCCAGCAGCGGCCGGAGCGGGGCGAACCAAGAGACCCAGTACTTC. It is translated as CASSGRSGANQETQYF.